This TCR beta chain was documented in a study of Ad26.COV2.S vaccination and SARS-CoV-2 variants (dated by TCRdb to the early 2020s). Concerning the study at large: Vaccine-arm donors came from COV1001, a multicentre, randomized, double-blind, placebo-controlled phase I-IIa trial of Ad26.COV2.S in healthy adults. The TCR-sequenced set comprised around 30 samples: some 19 Ad26.COV2.S vaccine recipients, 5 placebo recipients and 8 SARS-CoV-2 convalescent individuals. Sequencing of the TCRbeta repertoire served to evaluate the specificity and breadth of SARS-CoV-2-reactive T cell receptors following Ad26.COV2.S vaccination. Participants in the trial were split at random into five groups of five each, receiving low-dose or high-dose Ad26.COV2.S once or twice, or else placebo on both occasions. Dosing of Ad26.COV2.S was intramuscular, at either 5x10^10 or 1x10^11 viral particles, delivered as one shot or as two shots spaced 56 days apart. Investigators remained blinded to trial group allocation during experiments and outcome assessment.

The full study reports these points: It was noted by the authors that total T cell responses may have been underestimated by the TCR breadth and depth analyses. After vaccination, spike-specific CD8+ and CD4+ T cell responses were reported to show substantial breadth. Ad26.COV2.S recipients had higher spike-specific TCR breadth than placebo recipients (P = 0.0014). Comparing responses between vaccine doses or regimens was not something the study was powered to do. Non-spike TCR breadth was comparable between vaccine and placebo recipients, consistent with the vaccine containing only spike.

The CDR3 spans 15 residues, from the cysteine through the phenylalanine. Of the read, only the CDR3 DNA is kept; its 45 bases are in frame from base 1. Trimmed from V: 3 bases; trimmed from J: 1 base; junction bases lacking a gene match: 5. The germline V gene supplies CDR1 LGHNA and CDR2 YSLEER. This clone was found a few times. What this receptor recognizes is not known. No much larger clone is present one base from it, and per-base qualities are unavailable. Taken with the paper, the label for treatment or condition translates to: roughly 19 received Ad26.COV2.S at low or high dose, single or two shots; 5 received placebo; per-sample allocation not given. Repertoires of vaccine and placebo recipients were sequenced from samples collected on day 63 after the first injection. Between 29 July and 7 August 2020, Cohort 1b enrolled about two dozen adults aged 18-55 years at one site in Boston, USA. Ad26.COV2.S was a replication-incompetent adenovirus type 26 vector that expressed a prefusion-stabilized SARS-CoV-2 spike protein derived from the original Wuhan strain.

The immunoSEQ Assay was the method used to sequence TCRbeta CDR3 regions. After extraction, genomic DNA underwent amplification by bias-controlled multiplex PCR, followed by high-throughput sequencing. Concerning the study's data processing: To quantify the absolute abundance of every unique TCRbeta CDR3 region, sequences were collapsed and filtered. T cell fraction was estimated by normalizing TCRbeta template counts to usable DNA, with usable DNA measured through amplification of reference genes found in all nucleated cells. Repertoire TCRs were annotated as SARS-CoV-2-specific by exact matching of V gene, CDR3 amino acid sequence and J gene to a known reactive TCR set. MIRA supplied the reference SARS-CoV-2 TCR set, which was filtered for enrichment in COVID-19-positive ImmuneCODE repertoires so that public or cross-reactive TCRs were removed. Using the MIRA antigens, annotated TCRs were further analysed by specific ORF or by position within an ORF. Breadth was defined as annotated unique rearrangements over total unique productive rearrangements; depth was the summed frequency of those rearrangements. TCR breadth was compared between groups using two-sided Wilcoxon rank-sum tests. TCRdb retrieved this table from immuneACCESS and kept in-frame rearrangements only. Not all clones are present; in checked studies, unresolved V genes account for under half, and no reason is known for the remainder. The V and J calls and the clone size are those of that table, but D and trimming were determined from the DNA. This sample has 300,000 to 350,000 clones in its table, and roughly 90% of those were observed once. Approximately 5.8% of the sample belongs to the ten largest clones.

Specimen: peripheral blood, collected in a trial of Ad26.COV2.S vaccine versus placebo. The V and J segments used are TRBV4-3 and TRBJ2-7, with 8 bases aligning to TRBD1. This receptor was taken from a person between 18 and 65 years old who received the Ad26.COV2.S COVID-19 vaccine or a placebo. The DNA reads TGCGCCAGCAGCCAGGAGACAGGGGCGTCCTACGAGCAGTACTTC. Translation gives CASSQETGASYEQYF.